This passage covers 14 T cell receptor beta chains from one sample sequenced in a study of shared clonotypes between healthy human individuals. Assay: immunoSEQ multiplex PCR; the TCRdb copy retains only in-frame clones and omits some. The repertoire has around 370,000 clones, 95% to 97% of them found once; the top ten carry approximately 0.3%. The sequenced sample consisted of memory CD8+ T cells sorted from blood. The subset: CD45RO+ cells pooled with CCR7-negative TemRA cells. These receptors all come from a man younger than 40 in good health.

The chain joins TRBV4-2 to TRBJ2-2, with D possibly TRBD2 on 5 matching bases. CDR1 and CDR2 (germline): LGHNA, YNFKEQ. This CDR3 is built from 14 residues. Deletions cut 1 base from V and 6 bases from J, with 9 bases between. CDR3 DNA: TGTGCCAGCAGCCAAGGTCGGGGTTCCGGGGAGCTGTTTTTT. It encodes CASSQGRGSGELFF.

This chain connects TRBV19 to TRBJ1-5; no reliable D call. The CDR3 loop spans 12 amino acids. CDR1 and CDR2 from the germline V gene are LNHDA and SQIVND (reference sequence). V lost 6 bases, J lost 2 bases, and 5 bases lay in between. CDR3 coding DNA: TGTGCCAGTAGGGGTGGCAATCAGCCCCAGCATTTT. Its protein is CASRGGNQPQHF.

This CDR3 is CASNRYSPIAKNIQYF. As DNA, the CDR3 is TGTGCCAGCAATCGGTACTCCCCTATAGCCAAAAACATTCAGTACTTC. The chain recombines TRBV27 with TRBJ2-4; no clear D gene. CDR1 is MNHEY and CDR2 is SMNVEV in the germline V gene (reference sequence). The CDR3 consists of 16 residues. Trimming removed 7 bases at V and 0 bases at J, with 16 bases between.

The table lists this clone with a count of one. This chain connects TRBV21-1 to TRBJ1-5. TRBV21-1 is flagged as a pseudogene. The CDR3 is 17 amino acids. CDR3 bases: TGTGCCAGCAGCAAAGAGGGATGGTTGGGGTTCAATCAGCCCCAGCATTTT. It translates to CASSKEGWLGFNQPQHF.

This clone was seen a single time. This chain uses TRBV5-4 with TRBJ1-4, with 9 bases that match TRBD1. Per germline, CDR1 SGHNT and CDR2 YYREEE (reference sequence). The CDR3 sequence is 17 residues long. The V segment lost 4 bases and the J segment 0 bases; nucleotides outside the gene matches: 7. In nucleotides, the CDR3 is TGTGCCAGCAGCGTGACAGGGGGAGGTGCAACTAATGAAAAACTGTTTTTT. Encoded protein: CASSVTGGGATNEKLFF.

The gene calls are TRBV7-9 and TRBJ1-3; D is perhaps TRBD1 (5 bases). The CDR3 covers 15 residues. Trimming cost V 5 bases and J 0 bases, with 11 bases left between them. Germline V gene lookup returns CDR1 SEHNR and CDR2 FQNEAQ (reference sequence). In DNA form, the CDR3 reads TGTGCCAGCAGCCCCGACAGCTACTCTGGAAACACCATATATTTT. Amino acids: CASSPDSYSGNTIYF.

The chain couples TRBV14 to TRBJ1-6; D unclear. This CDR3 has 16 residues. Trimming removed 0 bases from V and 8 bases from J, with 14 bases in between. Germline values: CDR1 SGHDN, CDR2 FVKESK. The CDR3: CASSQDPEGGDSPLHF. CDR3 in DNA: TGTGCCAGCAGCCAAGATCCGGAGGGAGGAGATTCACCCCTCCACTTT.

The CDR3 DNA reads as TGTGCCAGCAGACCAAGGGGGAACACCGGGGAGCTGTTTTTT. Protein product: CASRPRGNTGELFF. The V gene is TRBV6-5, the J gene TRBJ2-2; D may be TRBD1 (5 bases). Germline assignment: CDR1 MNHEY and CDR2 SVGAGI. Between the trimmed V and J ends, which lost 6 bases and 1 base, there was a span of 9 bases. CDR3 size: 14 residues.

The chain is built from TRBV27 and TRBJ2-7; no definite D call. Trimming took 3 bases from V and 2 from J, leaving 14 bases between them. The germline V gene encodes CDR1 MNHEY and CDR2 SMNVEV (reference sequence). CDR3 length equals 15 residues. The CDR3 nucleotides read TGTGCCAGCAGTTTGAAGGGTAAGAGTACCTACGAGCAGTACTTC. It yields the protein CASSLKGKSTYEQYF.

In its sample, this clone was seen once. A read error may account for a junction end that differs from germline. This sequence joins TRBV27 and TRBJ2-1, with 7 positions matching TRBD2. The germline V gene encodes CDR1 MNHEY and CDR2 SMNVEV (reference sequence). The CDR3 is 16 residues long. The CDR3, as DNA: TGTGCCAGCAGTATATCGTTAGCGGGTAGTTACAATGAGCAGTTCTTC. This sequence encodes CASSISLAGSYNEQFF.

This chain connects TRBV19 to TRBJ1-4, with D perhaps TRBD1 (6 bases). The CDR3 consists of 15 residues. The V end lost 3 bases, the J end lost 7 bases, and 15 bases lay between the germline ends. CDR1 LNHDA and CDR2 SQIVND come from the germline V gene (reference sequence). The CDR3 reads CASSMTGQQAEKLFF. CDR3 in DNA: TGTGCCAGTAGTATGACAGGACAGCAGGCTGAAAAACTGTTTTTT.

CDR3 DNA: TGTGCCAGGTCGTCACGCACAGATACGCAGTATTTT. Protein sequence: CARSSRTDTQYF. The V and J genes are TRBV2 and TRBJ2-3, with D hard to call. The length of the CDR3 is 12 residues. The V end lost 9 bases, the J end lost 1 base, and 8 bases lay between the germline ends. Germline V gene sequence: CDR1 SNHLY, CDR2 FYNNEI.

The J gene is TRBJ2-2, the V gene TRBV2; 9 bases are shared with TRBD1. The CDR3 sequence is 14 residues long. Trimming removed 11 bases from V and 0 bases from J; junction bases left unmatched: 4. Looked up from germline, CDR1 is SNHLY and CDR2 is FYNNEI. The CDR3 DNA follows: TGTGCCGAAAGACAGGGGGCGAACACCGGGGAGCTGTTTTTT. As protein: CAERQGANTGELFF.

The count of this clone is one. The rearrangement joins TRBV9 to TRBJ2-5, with a tentative D call TRBD1 (5 bases). This CDR3 region has 14 residues. CDR1 is SGDLS and CDR2 is YYNGEE in the germline V gene. V shed 0 bases and J shed 4 bases, with 10 bases lying between them. The CDR3 reads CASSVDFRVETQYF. The CDR3 DNA reads as TGTGCCAGCAGCGTAGATTTCAGGGTAGAGACCCAGTACTTC.